This paragraph reports one TCR beta chain. What it binds is unknown. The method was immunoSEQ multiplex PCR; TCRdb's version includes in-frame clones alone and lacks a portion of them. Of more than 40,000 clones listed, approximately 90% are singletons. The data derive from a study of regulatory and conventional T cells in RAG deficiency. Study-wide results and caveats: RAG-deficient patients showed markedly lower Shannon entropy and higher Simpson indices than control T-cell subsets. Treg unique TCR beta sequences were about 100-fold fewer in Omenn syndrome and CID/AS patients than controls. Omenn patients showed >75% Treg-Tconv overlap and shorter CDR3 lengths.

Conventional CD4+ T cells were sorted from blood as CD25-low CD127-high cells. The V end lost 4 bases, the J end lost 6 bases, and 12 bases lay between the germline ends. This CDR3 is 13 amino acids long. Germline V gene data show CDR1 as SGHDN and CDR2 as FVKESK. These same data were also listed under a study on regulatory T cells. According to that study: Amplification used 52 TRBV primers and 13 TRBJ primers. Skewed V and J usage and few unique V-J pairs marked patient repertoires, most in Tregs.

The genes are TRBV14 and TRBJ1-2, with a possible D match to TRBD1 (6 bases). This receptor was identified in a human donor in good health. Sequencing was done on a sample of CD4+ effector T cells sorted from blood. In nucleotides, the CDR3 is TGTGCCAGCAGCCCCCAGGCAGGGGATGGCTACACCTTC. Translation gives CASSPQAGDGYTF.